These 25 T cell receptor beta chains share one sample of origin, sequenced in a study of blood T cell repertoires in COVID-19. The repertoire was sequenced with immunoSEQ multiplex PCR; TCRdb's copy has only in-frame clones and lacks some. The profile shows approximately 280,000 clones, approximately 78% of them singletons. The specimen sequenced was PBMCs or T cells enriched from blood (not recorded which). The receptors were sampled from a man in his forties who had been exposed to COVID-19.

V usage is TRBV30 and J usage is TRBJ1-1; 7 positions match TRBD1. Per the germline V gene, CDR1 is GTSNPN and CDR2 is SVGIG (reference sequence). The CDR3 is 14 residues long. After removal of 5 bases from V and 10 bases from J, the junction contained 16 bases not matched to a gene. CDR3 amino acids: CAWDTRQGLITAFF. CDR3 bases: TGTGCCTGGGACACCCGACAGGGTTTAATTACAGCTTTCTTT.

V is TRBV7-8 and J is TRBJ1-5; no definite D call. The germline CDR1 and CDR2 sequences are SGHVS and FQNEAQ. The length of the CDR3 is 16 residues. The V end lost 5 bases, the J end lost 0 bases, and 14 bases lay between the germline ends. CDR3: CASSKDQASSNQPQHF. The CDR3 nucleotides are TGTGCCAGCAGCAAAGACCAGGCGTCTAGCAATCAGCCCCAGCATTTT. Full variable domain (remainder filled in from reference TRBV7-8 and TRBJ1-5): GAGVSQSPRYKVAKRGQDVALRCDPISGHVSLFWYQQALGQGPEFLTYFQNEAQLDKSGLPSDRFFAERPEGSVSTLKIQRTQQEDSAVYLCASSKDQASSNQPQHFGDGTRLSIL.

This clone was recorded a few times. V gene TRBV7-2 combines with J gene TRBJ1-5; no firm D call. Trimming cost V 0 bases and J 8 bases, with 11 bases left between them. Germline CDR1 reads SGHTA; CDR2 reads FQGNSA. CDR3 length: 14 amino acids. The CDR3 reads CASSLAVGGKPQHF. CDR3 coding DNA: TGTGCCAGCAGCTTAGCGGTGGGAGGTAAGCCCCAGCATTTT.

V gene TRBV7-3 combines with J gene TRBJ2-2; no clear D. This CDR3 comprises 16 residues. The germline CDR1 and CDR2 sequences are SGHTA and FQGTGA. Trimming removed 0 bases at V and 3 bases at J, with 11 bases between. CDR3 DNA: TGTGCCAGCAGCTTAACATCCCCGCCGGACACCGGGGAGCTGTTTTTT. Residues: CASSLTSPPDTGELFF.

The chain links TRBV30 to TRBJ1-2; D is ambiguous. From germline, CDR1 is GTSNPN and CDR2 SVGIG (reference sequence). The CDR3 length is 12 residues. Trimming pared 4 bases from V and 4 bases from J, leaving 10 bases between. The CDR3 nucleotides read TGTGCCTGGACGAGCAGGCCCTATGGCTACACCTTC. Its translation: CAWTSRPYGYTF.

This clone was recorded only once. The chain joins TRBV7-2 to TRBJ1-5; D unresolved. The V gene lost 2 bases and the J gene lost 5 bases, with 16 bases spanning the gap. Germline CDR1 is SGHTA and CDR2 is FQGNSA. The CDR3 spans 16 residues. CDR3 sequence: CASSLYEVSGDQPQHF. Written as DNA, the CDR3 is TGTGCCAGCAGCTTATATGAAGTGTCAGGCGATCAGCCCCAGCATTTT.

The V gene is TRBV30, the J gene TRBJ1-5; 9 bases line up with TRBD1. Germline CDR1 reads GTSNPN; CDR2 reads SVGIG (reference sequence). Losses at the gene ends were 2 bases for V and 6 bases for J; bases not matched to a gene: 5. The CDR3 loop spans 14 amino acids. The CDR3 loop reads CAWSTRQGVQPQHF. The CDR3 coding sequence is TGTGCCTGGAGTACCCGACAGGGGGTTCAGCCCCAGCATTTT.

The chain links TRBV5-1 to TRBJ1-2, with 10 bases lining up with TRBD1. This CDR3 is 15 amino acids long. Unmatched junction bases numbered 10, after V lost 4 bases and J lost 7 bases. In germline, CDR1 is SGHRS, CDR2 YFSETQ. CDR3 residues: CASSPSWDRGGGYTF. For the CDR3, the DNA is TGCGCCAGCAGCCCAAGCTGGGACAGGGGAGGTGGCTACACCTTC.

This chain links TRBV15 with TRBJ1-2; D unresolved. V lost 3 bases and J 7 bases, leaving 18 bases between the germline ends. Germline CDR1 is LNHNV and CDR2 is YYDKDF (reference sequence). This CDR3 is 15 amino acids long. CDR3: CATSRPASIAIGYTF. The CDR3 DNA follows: TGTGCCACCAGCAGGCCCGCCAGTATAGCGATTGGCTACACCTTC. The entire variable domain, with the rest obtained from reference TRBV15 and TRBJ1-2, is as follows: DAMVIQNPRYQVTQFGKPVTLSCSQTLNHNVMYWYQQKSSQAPKLLFHYYDKDFNNEADTPDNFQSRRPNTSFCFLDIRSPGLGDTAMYLCATSRPASIAIGYTFGSGTRLTVV.

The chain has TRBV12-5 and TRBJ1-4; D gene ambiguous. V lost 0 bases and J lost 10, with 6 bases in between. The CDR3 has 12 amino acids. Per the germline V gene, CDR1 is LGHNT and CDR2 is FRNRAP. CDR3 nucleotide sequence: TGTGCTAGTGGTTTGGTACCGGGAAAACTGTTTTTT. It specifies CASGLVPGKLFF. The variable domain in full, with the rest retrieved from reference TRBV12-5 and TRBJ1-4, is DARVTQTPRHKVTEMGQEVTMRCQPILGHNTVFWYRQTMMQGLELLAYFRNRAPLDDSGMPKDRFSAEMPDATLATLKIQPSEPRDSAVYFCASGLVPGKLFFGSGTQLSVL.

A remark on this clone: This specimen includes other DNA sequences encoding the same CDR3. Here the CDR3 reads CASSYSRGTEAFF. In nucleotides, the CDR3 is TGTGCCAGCAGTTACTCGAGAGGGACTGAAGCTTTCTTT. This sequence joins TRBV6-5 and TRBJ1-1; D not certain. In germline, CDR1 is MNHEY, CDR2 SVGAGI. CDR3 length: 13 amino acids. The V and J ends lost 0 bases and 5 bases respectively, with 7 bases between them.

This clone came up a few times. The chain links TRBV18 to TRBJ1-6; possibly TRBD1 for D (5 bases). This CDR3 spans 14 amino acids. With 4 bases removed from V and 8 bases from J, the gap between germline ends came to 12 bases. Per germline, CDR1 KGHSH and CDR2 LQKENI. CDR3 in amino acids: CASSLGVSDSPLHF. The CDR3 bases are TGTGCCAGCTCACTAGGGGTTAGTGATTCACCCCTCCACTTT.

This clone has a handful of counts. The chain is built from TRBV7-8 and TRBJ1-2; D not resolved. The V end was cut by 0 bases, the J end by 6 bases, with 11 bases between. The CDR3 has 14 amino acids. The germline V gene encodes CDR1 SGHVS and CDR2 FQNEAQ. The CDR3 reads CASSLAVVRNGYTF. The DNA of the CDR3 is TGTGCCAGCAGCTTAGCGGTGGTCAGAAATGGCTACACCTTC.

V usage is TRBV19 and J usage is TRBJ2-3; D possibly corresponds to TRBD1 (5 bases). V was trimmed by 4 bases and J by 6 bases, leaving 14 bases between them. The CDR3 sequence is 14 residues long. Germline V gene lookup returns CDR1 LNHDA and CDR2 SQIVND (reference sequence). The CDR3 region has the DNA TGTGCCAGTAGTAACTTCCAGGGTTACGATACGCAGTATTTT. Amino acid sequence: CASSNFQGYDTQYF.

Here the CDR3 DNA reads TGTGCCAGCAGCTTCCAAGAGGGCACTGAAGCTTTCTTT. It is translated as CASSFQEGTEAFF. The genes are TRBV7-3 and TRBJ1-1; D is undetermined. Deletions cut 3 bases from V and 4 bases from J, with 9 bases between. CDR3 length equals 13 residues. The V gene's germline CDR1 is SGHTA and CDR2 FQGTGA.

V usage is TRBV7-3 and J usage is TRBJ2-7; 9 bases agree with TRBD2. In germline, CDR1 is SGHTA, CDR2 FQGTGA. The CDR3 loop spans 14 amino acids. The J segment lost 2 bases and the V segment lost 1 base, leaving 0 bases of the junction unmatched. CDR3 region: CASSLSGRAYEQYF. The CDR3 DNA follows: TGTGCCAGCAGCTTAAGCGGGAGGGCCTACGAGCAGTACTTC.

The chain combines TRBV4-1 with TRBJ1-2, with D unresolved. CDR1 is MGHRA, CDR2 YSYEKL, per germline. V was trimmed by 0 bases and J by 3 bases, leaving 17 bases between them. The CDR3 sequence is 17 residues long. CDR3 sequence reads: CASSQESSSLTYYGYTF. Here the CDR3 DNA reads TGCGCCAGCAGCCAAGAGTCGTCGTCCCTCACATACTATGGCTACACCTTC.

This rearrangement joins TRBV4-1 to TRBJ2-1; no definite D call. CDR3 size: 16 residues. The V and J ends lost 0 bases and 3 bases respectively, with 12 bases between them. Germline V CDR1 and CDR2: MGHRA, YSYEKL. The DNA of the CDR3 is TGCGCCAGCAGCCAAGAGGAACTGGAGATCTACAATGAGCAGTTCTTC. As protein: CASSQEELEIYNEQFF.

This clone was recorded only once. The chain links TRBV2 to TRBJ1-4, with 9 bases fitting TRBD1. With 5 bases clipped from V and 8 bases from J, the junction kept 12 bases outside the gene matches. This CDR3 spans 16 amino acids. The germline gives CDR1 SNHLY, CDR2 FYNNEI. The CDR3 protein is CASSWPLQGAGEKLFF. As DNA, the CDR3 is TGTGCCAGCAGTTGGCCACTACAGGGGGCAGGGGAAAAACTGTTTTTT.

The CDR3 bases are TGTGCCAGCCACTCTAGCGGGATCCCCAATGAGCAGTTCTTC. Translating it yields CASHSSGIPNEQFF. The gene calls are TRBV11-2 and TRBJ2-1; 9 bases are shared with TRBD2. The CDR3 is 14 residues long. V was pared by 8 bases and J by 6 bases, with 8 bases of the junction left unmatched. CDR1 and CDR2 (germline): SGHAT, FQNNGV.

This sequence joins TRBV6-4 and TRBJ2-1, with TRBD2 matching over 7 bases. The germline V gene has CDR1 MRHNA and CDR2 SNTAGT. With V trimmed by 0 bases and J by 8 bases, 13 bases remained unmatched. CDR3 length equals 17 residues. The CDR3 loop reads CASSDSRGRSDKYEQFF. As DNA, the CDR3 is TGTGCCAGCAGTGACTCCCGCGGGAGATCGGATAAATATGAGCAGTTCTTC.

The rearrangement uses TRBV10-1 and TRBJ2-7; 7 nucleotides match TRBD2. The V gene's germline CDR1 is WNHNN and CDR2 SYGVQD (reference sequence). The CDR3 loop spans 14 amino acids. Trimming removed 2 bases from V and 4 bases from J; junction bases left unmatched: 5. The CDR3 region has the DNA TGCGCCAGCAGTGAGCCCGGGCGGGAGTACGAGCAGTACTTC. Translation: CASSEPGREYEQYF.

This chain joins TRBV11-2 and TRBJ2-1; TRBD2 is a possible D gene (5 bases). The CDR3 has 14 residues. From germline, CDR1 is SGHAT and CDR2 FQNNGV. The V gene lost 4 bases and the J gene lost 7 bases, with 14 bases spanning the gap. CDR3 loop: CASSSTRMGNEQFF. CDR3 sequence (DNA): TGTGCCAGCAGCTCCACTAGGATGGGGAATGAGCAGTTCTTC. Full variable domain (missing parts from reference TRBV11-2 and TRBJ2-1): EAGVAQSPRYKIIEKRQSVAFWCNPISGHATLYWYQQILGQGPKLLIQFQNNGVVDDSQLPKDRFSAERLKGVDSTLKIQPAKLEDSAVYLCASSSTRMGNEQFFGPGTRLTVL.

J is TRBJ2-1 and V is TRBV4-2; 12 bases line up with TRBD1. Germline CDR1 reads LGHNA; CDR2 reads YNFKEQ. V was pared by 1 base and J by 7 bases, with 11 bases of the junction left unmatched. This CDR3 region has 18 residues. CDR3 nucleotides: TGTGCCAGCAGCCAAGTGGGGGTGGGGACAGGGGGCTGGAATGAGCAGTTCTTC. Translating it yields CASSQVGVGTGGWNEQFF.

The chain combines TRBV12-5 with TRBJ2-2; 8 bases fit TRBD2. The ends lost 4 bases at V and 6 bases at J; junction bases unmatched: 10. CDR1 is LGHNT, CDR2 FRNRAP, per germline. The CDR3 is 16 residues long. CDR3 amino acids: CASGSGTSRVAGELFF. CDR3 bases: TGTGCTAGTGGTTCTGGGACTAGTCGGGTCGCCGGGGAGCTGTTTTTT.